A single sample is the source of the 16 T cell receptor beta chains below, sequenced in a study of post-analysis software for immune sequencing data. Study results and limitations: Included in a set of five TRBV segments more frequent in patients than controls were TRBV5-6, TRBV5-1 and TRBV20-1.

These receptors lack a known antigen. TCR beta cDNA libraries included unique molecular identifiers. TCRdb analysed the PCR reads with MiXCR anew, one entry per CDR3 protein. The sample shows under 900,000 distinct CDR3 sequences, around 53% of them seen only once. The specimen sequenced was blood. The source of these receptors is a girl between 5 and 17 years old with multiple sclerosis.

This clonotype was observed a few times. This chain connects TRBV6-1 to TRBJ2-1; the match to TRBD2 covers 9 bases. V lost 6 bases and J lost 8; bases outside the gene matches: 17. The length of the CDR3 is 17 residues. The germline V gene encodes CDR1 MNHNS and CDR2 SASEGT. CDR3 residues: CASSSRRLAGGLDEQFF. In DNA, the CDR3 is TGTGCCAGCAGCTCCCGGCGTCTTGCGGGGGGGCTGGATGAGCAGTTCTTC.

This sequence joins TRBV9 and TRBJ2-6; D could derive from TRBD1 or TRBD2 (5 bases each). Germline V gives CDR1 SGDLS, CDR2 YYNGEE. Trimming removed 0 bases at V and 0 bases at J, with 22 bases between. The CDR3 totals 21 residues. The CDR3 is CASSVVSAVGAPGSGANVLTF. CDR3 nucleotide sequence: TGTGCCAGCAGCGTAGTCTCTGCCGTCGGGGCTCCAGGCTCTGGGGCCAACGTCCTGACTTTC.

The CDR3 DNA reads as TGTGCCAGCAGCTCGACAGGGGCTAGCACTGAAGCTTTCTTT. Translated: CASSSTGASTEAFF. The V call is TRBV5-6, the J call TRBJ1-1; 8 bases align to TRBD1. The trim removed 3 bases at V and 4 bases at J, leaving 5 bases unmatched. The CDR3 totals 14 residues. CDR1 SGHDT and CDR2 YYEEEE come from the germline V gene.

This clonotype appeared a single time. This may come from a read error, since a much larger clone is one base off. The chain's CDR3 is CASSFQGLETQFF. The CDR3 nucleotides are TGTGCCAGCAGTTTTCAGGGGCTAGAGACCCAGTTCTTC. The chain has TRBV7-2 and TRBJ2-1; D perhaps matches TRBD1 (6 bases). V shed 6 bases and J shed 13 bases, with 19 bases lying between them. CDR1 is SGHTA, CDR2 FQGNSA, per germline. The CDR3 is 13 amino acids.

This clonotype has only a few counts. This rearrangement joins TRBV7-3 to TRBJ2-4; D is uncertain. CDR3 length: 13 amino acids. Between the trimmed V and J ends, which lost 2 bases and 4 bases, there was a span of 6 bases. Looked up from germline, CDR1 is SGHTA and CDR2 is FQGTGA. CDR3 loop: CASSLDTKNIQYF. The DNA of the CDR3 is TGTGCCAGCAGCTTAGACACAAAAAACATTCAGTACTTC.

This clonotype came up a few times. The V call is TRBV7-8, the J call TRBJ2-7; 7 nucleotides line up with TRBD1. The CDR3 totals 14 residues. The V segment lost 5 bases and the J segment 3 bases; nucleotides outside the gene matches: 7. Germline values: CDR1 SGHVS, CDR2 FQNEAQ. The CDR3 protein is CASSPGDSHYEQYF. The CDR3 bases are TGTGCCAGCAGCCCCGGGGACAGTCACTACGAGCAGTACTTC.

The chain combines TRBV7-8 with TRBJ1-2, with a weak D call TRBD1 (6 bases). The CDR3 extends over 16 amino acids. V was shortened by 0 bases and J by 0 bases, with 11 bases between the two germline ends. In germline, CDR1 is SGHVS, CDR2 FQNEAQ. CDR3 sequence (DNA): TGTGCCAGCAGCTTAGCGGGAAGGGGGGCTAACTATGGCTACACCTTC. This translates into CASSLAGRGANYGYTF.

The table lists this clonotype with a few counts. This sequence joins TRBV20-1 and TRBJ2-5; 9 positions match TRBD2. The CDR3 runs 16 residues. Germline CDR1 is DFQATT and CDR2 is SNEGSKA (reference sequence). J was trimmed by 5 bases and V by 0 bases; bases with no gene match: 10. Written as DNA, the CDR3 is TGCAGTGCTAGAGAGGGAAGCGGGAGGCCGCGGGAGACCCAGTACTTC. Its translation is CSAREGSGRPRETQYF.

The table lists this clonotype with a count of one. CDR3 DNA: TGCAGTGCGGATCGCGGCGGCACAGATACGCAGTATTTT. It is translated as CSADRGGTDTQYF. This chain connects TRBV20-1 to TRBJ2-3, with unresolved D. Germline CDR1 is DFQATT and CDR2 is SNEGSKA (reference sequence). The CDR3 has 13 residues. The V and J ends lost 6 bases and 1 base respectively, with 11 bases between them.

The CDR3 reads CSAALSTSGANVLTF. CDR3 sequence (DNA): TGCAGCGCCGCGTTAAGTACCTCTGGGGCCAACGTCCTGACTTTC. The chain is built from TRBV29-1 and TRBJ2-6; D unclear. This CDR3 contains 15 residues. V was pared by 7 bases and J by 0 bases, with 13 bases between. The germline V gene encodes CDR1 SQVTM and CDR2 ANQGSEA.

The genes are TRBV7-3 and TRBJ2-1, with 8 nucleotides matching TRBD2. The V gene end was trimmed by 0 bases and the J gene end by 8 bases; junction bases not matched to a gene: 6. The CDR3 runs 15 residues. Germline V gene lookup returns CDR1 SGHTA and CDR2 FQGTGA. The CDR3 loop is CASSLTPAGVDEQFF. The CDR3 DNA reads TGTGCCAGCAGCTTAACTCCAGCGGGAGTCGATGAGCAGTTCTTC.

The chain is built from TRBV5-1 and TRBJ1-2; D may be TRBD1 (5 bases). The CDR3 covers 14 residues. Germline V gives CDR1 SGHRS, CDR2 YFSETQ. V gave up 0 bases and J gave up 8 bases, with 14 bases separating them. CDR3: CASSLGDGAWGYTF. The CDR3 nucleotides read TGCGCCAGCAGCTTGGGGGACGGTGCCTGGGGCTACACCTTC.

V is TRBV14 and J is TRBJ2-5; D may be TRBD2 (6 bases). The CDR3 contains 16 residues. The germline V and J ends were trimmed by 0 bases and 5 bases, with 16 bases remaining between them. CDR1 is SGHDN, CDR2 FVKESK, per germline. This CDR3 reads CASSQDHSPRGETQYF. Here the CDR3 DNA reads TGTGCCAGCAGCCAAGATCACAGCCCCCGGGGGGAGACCCAGTACTTC. Looking up the rest from reference TRBV14 and TRBJ2-5 gives the full variable domain: EAGVTQFPSHSVIEKGQTVTLRCDPISGHDNLYWYRRVMGKEIKFLLHFVKESKQDESGMPNNRFLAERTGGTYSTLKVQPAELEDSGVYFCASSQDHSPRGETQYFGPGTRLLVL.

The chain joins TRBV7-9 to TRBJ2-1; 8 bases map to TRBD2. Germline V lookup: CDR1 SEHNR, CDR2 FQNEAQ (reference sequence). V gave up 4 bases and J gave up 4 bases; unmatched junction bases: 6. There are 15 residues in the CDR3. The CDR3 bases are TGTGCCAGCAGCTCCCGGACTAGCCCTTACAATGAGCAGTTCTTC. As protein: CASSSRTSPYNEQFF.

This rearrangement joins TRBV29-1 to TRBJ2-1; TRBD2 is a possible D gene (5 bases). Deletions cut 4 bases from V and 9 bases from J, with 7 bases between. The CDR3 covers 10 residues. Germline CDR1 and CDR2: SQVTM and ANQGSEA. CDR3 loop: CSVGRVEQFF. The CDR3 bases are TGCAGCGTTGGGCGGGTTGAGCAGTTCTTC.

The chain uses TRBV4-1 and TRBJ1-5; D not resolved. This CDR3 contains 13 residues. Deletions cut 0 bases from V and 9 bases from J, with 9 bases between. CDR1 is MGHRA, CDR2 YSYEKL, per germline. In DNA, the CDR3 is TGCGCCAGCAGCCAAGACATAGGGAGGCCCCAGCATTTT. The encoded protein is CASSQDIGRPQHF.